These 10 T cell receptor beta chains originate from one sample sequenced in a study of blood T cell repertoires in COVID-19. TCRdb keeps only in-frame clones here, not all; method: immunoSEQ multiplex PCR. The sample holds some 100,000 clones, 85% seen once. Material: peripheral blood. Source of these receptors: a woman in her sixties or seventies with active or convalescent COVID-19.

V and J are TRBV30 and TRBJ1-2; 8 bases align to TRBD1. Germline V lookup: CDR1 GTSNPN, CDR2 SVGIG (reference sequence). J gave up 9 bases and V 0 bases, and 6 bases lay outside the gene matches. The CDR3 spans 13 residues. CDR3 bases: TGTGCCTGGAGTGTCAGGGGGCGAAGTAGCTACACCTTC. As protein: CAWSVRGRSSYTF.

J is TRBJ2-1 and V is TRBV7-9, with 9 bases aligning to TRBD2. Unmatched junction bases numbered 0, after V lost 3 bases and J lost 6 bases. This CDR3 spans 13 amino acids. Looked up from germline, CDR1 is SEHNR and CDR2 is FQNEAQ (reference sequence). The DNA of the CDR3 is TGTGCCAGCAGCTTGGGACTAGCCAATGAGCAGTTCTTC. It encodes CASSLGLANEQFF.

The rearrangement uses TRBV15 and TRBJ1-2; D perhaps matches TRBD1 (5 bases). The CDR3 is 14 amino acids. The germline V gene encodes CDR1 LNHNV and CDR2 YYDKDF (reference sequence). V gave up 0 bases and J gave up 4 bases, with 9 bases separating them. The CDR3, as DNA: TGTGCCACCAGCAGAGATCTGACAGTCTATGGCTACACCTTC. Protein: CATSRDLTVYGYTF.

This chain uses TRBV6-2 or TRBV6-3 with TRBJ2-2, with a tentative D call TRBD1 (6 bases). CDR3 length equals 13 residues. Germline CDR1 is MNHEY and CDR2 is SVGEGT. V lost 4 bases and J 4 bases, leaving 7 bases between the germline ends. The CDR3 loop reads CASSWTVTGELFF. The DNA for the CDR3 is TGTGCCAGCAGTTGGACAGTCACCGGGGAGCTGTTTTTT.

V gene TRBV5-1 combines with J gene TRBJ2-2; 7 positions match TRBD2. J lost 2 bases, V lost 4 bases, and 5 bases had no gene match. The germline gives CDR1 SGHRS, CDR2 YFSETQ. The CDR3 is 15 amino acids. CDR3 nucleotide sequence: TGCGCCAGCAGCAACCGGGAGGCAAACACCGGGGAGCTGTTTTTT. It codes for CASSNREANTGELFF.

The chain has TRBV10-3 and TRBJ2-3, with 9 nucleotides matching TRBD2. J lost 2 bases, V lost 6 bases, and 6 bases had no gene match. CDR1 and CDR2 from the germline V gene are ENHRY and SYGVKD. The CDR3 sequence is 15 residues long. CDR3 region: CAIRTSGTNTDTQYF. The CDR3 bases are TGTGCCATCAGGACTAGCGGTACCAACACAGATACGCAGTATTTT.

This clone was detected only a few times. In nucleotides, the CDR3 is TGCGCCAGCAGCGTGACAGGGTCGGGCAATCAGCCCCAGCATTTT. Translating gives CASSVTGSGNQPQHF. The chain recombines TRBV5-1 with TRBJ1-5; 7 nucleotides agree with TRBD1. The CDR3 spans 15 residues. V shed 4 bases and J 2 bases; nucleotides not matched to a gene: 6. Germline assignment: CDR1 SGHRS and CDR2 YFSETQ.

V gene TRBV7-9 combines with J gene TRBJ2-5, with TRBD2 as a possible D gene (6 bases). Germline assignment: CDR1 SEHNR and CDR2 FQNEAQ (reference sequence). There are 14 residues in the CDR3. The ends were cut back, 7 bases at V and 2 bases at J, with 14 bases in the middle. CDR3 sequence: CASNRGDSQETQYF. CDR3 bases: TGTGCCAGCAACCGAGGGGACTCACAAGAGACCCAGTACTTC.

DNA of the CDR3: TGTGCCAGCAGTGTTCCTACCACAGATACGCAGTATTTT. Translated, it gives CASSVPTTDTQYF. The rearrangement links TRBV2 to TRBJ2-3; D call uncertain. Germline values: CDR1 SNHLY, CDR2 FYNNEI. V was cut by 4 bases and J by 2 bases, with 7 bases left in between. The CDR3 totals 13 residues.

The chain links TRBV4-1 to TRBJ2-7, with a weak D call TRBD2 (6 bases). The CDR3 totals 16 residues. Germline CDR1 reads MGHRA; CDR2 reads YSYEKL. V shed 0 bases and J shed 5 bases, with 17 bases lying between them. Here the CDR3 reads CASSQEVGRTIHEQYF. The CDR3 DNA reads TGCGCCAGCAGCCAAGAAGTCGGGCGGACTATCCACGAGCAGTACTTC.